Described below is a single T cell receptor beta chain sequence and its context. Antigen specificity is unknown. V was clipped by 5 bases and J by 2 bases; unmatched bases: 3. CDR1 and CDR2 (germline): MDHEN, SYDVKM. The CDR3 extends over 15 amino acids. The sample is drawn from a study of T cell responses to AZD1222 COVID-19 vaccine. Assay used: immunoSEQ multiplex PCR; TCRdb lists only in-frame clones, some missing. This repertoire shows tens of thousands of clones, roughly 90% found once; its top ten account for around 8%. Study-level points and caveats: White British donors predominated, females outnumbered males, and clonal diversity was possibly underestimated.

The sequence was obtained from an adult who received the AZD1222 COVID-19 vaccine. The chain is built from TRBV28 and TRBJ2-7; TRBD2 matches at 13 bases. The source was peripheral blood, collected 28 days after the second AZD1222 dose. The CDR3 here is CASSPGTSGTYEQYF. The DNA of the CDR3 is TGTGCCAGCAGTCCCGGGACTAGCGGGACCTACGAGCAGTACTTC.